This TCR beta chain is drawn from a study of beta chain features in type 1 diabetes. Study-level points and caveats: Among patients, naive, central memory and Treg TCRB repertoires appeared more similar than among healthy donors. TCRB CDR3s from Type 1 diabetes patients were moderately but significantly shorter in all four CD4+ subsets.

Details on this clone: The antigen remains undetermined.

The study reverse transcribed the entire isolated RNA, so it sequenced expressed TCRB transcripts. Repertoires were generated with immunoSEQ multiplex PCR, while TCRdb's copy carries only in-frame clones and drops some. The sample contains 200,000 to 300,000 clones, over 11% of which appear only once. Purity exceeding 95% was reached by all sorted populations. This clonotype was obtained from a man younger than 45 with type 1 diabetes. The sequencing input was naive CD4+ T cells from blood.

The CDR3 loop reads CASSLAGTSTDTQYF. CDR3 nucleotides: TGTGCCAGCAGCTTAGCGGGGACTAGCACAGATACGCAGTATTTT. The chain combines TRBV2 with TRBJ2-3, with TRBD2 matching over 8 bases. V lost 6 bases to trimming and J lost 0 bases; unmatched junction nucleotides: 5. There are 15 residues in the CDR3. Germline V gene sequence: CDR1 SNHLY, CDR2 FYNNEI.